This TCR beta chain is drawn from a study of graft-versus-host responses after intestinal transplantation. The method was immunoSEQ multiplex PCR; TCRdb's version includes in-frame clones alone and lacks a portion of them. Of approximately 49,000 clones listed, 89% are singletons. Trimming took 6 bases from V and 0 from J, leaving 12 bases between them. Germline-derived CDR1 and CDR2 are SNHLY and FYNNEI. The CDR3 is 15 amino acids. This clone was picked up a small number of times. Its antigen is still unknown. The specimen was unstimulated CD4+ T cells sorted from spleen or lymph node cells, collected before transplant. The TCR originated in a human donor who was the organ donor for an intestinal transplant. The gene calls are TRBV2 and TRBJ1-5, with D perhaps matching TRBD1 (6 bases). Written as DNA, the CDR3 is TGTGCCAGCAGGTGGACAGATCATAGCAATCAGCCCCAGCATTTT. Its protein is CASRWTDHSNQPQHF. Supplemented by reference TRBV2 and TRBJ1-5, the full variable domain reads EPEVTQTPSHQVTQMGQEVILRCVPISNHLYFYWYRQILGQKVEFLVSFYNNEISEKSEIFDDQFSVERPDGSNFTLKIRSTKLEDSAMYFCASRWTDHSNQPQHFGDGTRLSIL.